The clone carrying this T cell receptor beta chain was picked up many times. The data were obtained in a study of neurological immune-mediated disorders. This CDR3 comprises 16 residues. Germline-derived CDR1 and CDR2 are SGHRS and YFSETQ. V gave up 4 bases and J gave up 7 bases; unmatched junction bases: 12. Each CDR3 protein is one row after TCRdb ran MiXCR on the 5' RACE reads. The sample holds 20,000 to 25,000 distinct CDR3 sequences, roughly 15% seen once. Sequenced material: PBMCs. The source is a female donor with HTLV-1-associated myelopathy (HAM/TSP). The J gene is TRBJ2-1, the V gene TRBV5-1, with 9 bases aligning to TRBD2. Here the CDR3 reads CASSHLVAGEGNEQFF. CDR3 in DNA: TGCGCCAGCAGCCACCTGGTAGCGGGAGAAGGGAATGAGCAGTTCTTC.